The rows below give T cell receptor beta chains drawn from one sample of a study of cytomegalovirus exposure and HLA in healthy donors. Data came from immunoSEQ multiplex PCR; TCRdb stores just in-frame clones and leaves some out. This table holds over 120,000 clones, approximately 78% found once. Material: PBMCs. Receptor source: a female donor in good health and CMV-seronegative. Both conserved end residues are part of each CDR3. Fields, in order: clone size, V gene, J gene, D gene, CDR3 protein, CDR3 DNA. A D gene is named only where the DNA matches it firmly. Only part of the rows carry a size: once, few, many, or a class if the clone is expanded.

>NA|TRBV28|TRBJ2-5|NA
CASSHRQAQYF
TGTGCCAGCAGCCACCGCCAGGCCCAGTACTTC
>NA|TRBV30|TRBJ2-7|NA
CAWSVGGILYEQYF
TGTGCCTGGAGTGTGGGCGGGATCCTCTACGAGCAGTACTTC
>NA|TRBV18|TRBJ1-1|TRBD1
CASSGDSPNTEAFF
TGTGCCAGCTCAGGGGACAGCCCGAACACTGAAGCTTTCTTT
>NA|TRBV7-2|TRBJ2-1|NA
CASSLGQGASSYNEQFF
TGTGCCAGCAGCTTAGGGCAGGGTGCGAGCTCCTACAATGAGCAGTTCTTC
>NA|TRBV5-1|TRBJ1-6|TRBD1
CASSAGTGGVKNSPLHF
TGCGCCAGCAGCGCCGGGACAGGGGGCGTAAAGAATTCACCCCTCCACTTT
>NA|TRBV18|TRBJ2-5|TRBD2
CASSPRTSGTYQETQYF
TGTGCCAGCTCACCCAGGACTAGCGGGACCTATCAAGAGACCCAGTACTTC
>NA|TRBV6-6|TRBJ2-7|NA
CASRQGLYEQYF
TGTGCCAGCAGACAGGGTCTCTACGAGCAGTACTTC
>NA|TRBV7-6|TRBJ2-2|TRBD1
CASSRVPGTGTANTGELFF
TGTGCCAGCAGCCGAGTCCCCGGGACAGGGACCGCGAACACCGGGGAGCTGTTTTTT
>few|TRBV6-1|TRBJ1-3|TRBD1
CASSRGSNIGNTIYF
TGTGCCAGCAGCAGGGGGTCGAATATTGGAAACACCATATATTTT
>NA|TRBV7-8|TRBJ1-4|NA
CASSLVLGGELFF
TGTGCCAGCAGCTTAGTATTGGGGGGGGAACTGTTTTTT
>NA|TRBV19|TRBJ1-1|TRBD1
CATTGRNTEASF
TGTGCCACGACAGGGAGGAACACTGAAGCTTCCTTT
>NA|TRBV5-1|TRBJ1-1|NA
CASSSRRISDTEAFF
TGCGCCAGCAGCTCACGGAGGATCTCAGACACTGAAGCTTTCTTT
>NA|TRBV20-1|TRBJ1-2|NA
CSAITPYGYTF
TGCAGTGCTATAACTCCTTATGGCTACACCTTC
>NA|TRBV7-3|TRBJ2-3|NA
CASSRGGGSTDTQYF
TGTGCCAGCAGCCGAGGGGGGGGGAGCACAGATACGCAGTATTTT
>NA|TRBV5-4|TRBJ1-2|NA
CASSSGLNYGYTF
TGTGCCAGCAGCTCGGGACTGAACTATGGCTACACCTTC
>NA|TRBV2|TRBJ2-3|TRBD2
CASSDFLAGGYTDTQYF
TGTGCCAGCAGTGATTTTCTAGCGGGGGGGTATACAGATACGCAGTATTTT
>NA|TRBV19|TRBJ1-5|NA
CASRGNNQPQHF
TGTGCCAGCCGGGGTAACAATCAGCCCCAGCATTTT
>NA|TRBV7-6|TRBJ1-3|NA
CASSLGGGRRDPGNTIYF
TGTGCCAGCAGCTTAGGGGGGGGTCGAAGGGACCCTGGAAACACCATATATTTT
>few|TRBV5-1|TRBJ2-2|NA
CASRSLVGTGELFF
TGCGCCAGCAGGTCCCTAGTTGGTACCGGGGAGCTGTTTTTT